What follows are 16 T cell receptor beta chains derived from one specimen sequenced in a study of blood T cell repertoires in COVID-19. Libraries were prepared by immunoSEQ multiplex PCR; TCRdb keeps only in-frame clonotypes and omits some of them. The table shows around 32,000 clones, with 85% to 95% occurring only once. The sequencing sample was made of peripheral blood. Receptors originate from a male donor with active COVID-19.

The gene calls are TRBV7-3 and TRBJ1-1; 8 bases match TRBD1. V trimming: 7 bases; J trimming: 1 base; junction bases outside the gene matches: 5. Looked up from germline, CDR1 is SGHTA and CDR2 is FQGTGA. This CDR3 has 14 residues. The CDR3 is CASNQGAGNTEAFF. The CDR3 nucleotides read TGTGCCAGCAATCAGGGGGCAGGGAACACTGAAGCTTTCTTT.

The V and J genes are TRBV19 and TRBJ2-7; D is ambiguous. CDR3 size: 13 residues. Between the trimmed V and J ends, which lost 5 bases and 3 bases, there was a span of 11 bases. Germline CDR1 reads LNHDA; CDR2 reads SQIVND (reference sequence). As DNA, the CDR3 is TGTGCCAGTAGTCGTCGCCCCTACTACGAGCAGTACTTC. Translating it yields CASSRRPYYEQYF. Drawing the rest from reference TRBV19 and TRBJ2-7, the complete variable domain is DGGITQSPKYLFRKEGQNVTLSCEQNLNHDAMYWYRQDPGQGLRLIYYSQIVNDFQKGDIAEGYSVSREKKESFPLTVTSAQKNPTAFYLCASSRRPYYEQYFGPGTRLTVT.

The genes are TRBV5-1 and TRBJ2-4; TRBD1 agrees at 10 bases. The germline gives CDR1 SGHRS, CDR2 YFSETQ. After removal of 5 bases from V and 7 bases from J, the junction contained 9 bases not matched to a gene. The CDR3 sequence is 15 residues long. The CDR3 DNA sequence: TGCGCCAGCAGTTATGACAGGGGGCAACGTAACATTCAGTACTTC. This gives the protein CASSYDRGQRNIQYF.

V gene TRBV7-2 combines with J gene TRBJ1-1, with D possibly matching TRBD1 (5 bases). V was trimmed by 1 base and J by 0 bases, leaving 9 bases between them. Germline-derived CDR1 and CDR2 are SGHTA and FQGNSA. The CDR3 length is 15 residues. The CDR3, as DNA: TGTGCCAGCAGCTTAGGGGCAGGGTTGAACACTGAAGCTTTCTTT. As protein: CASSLGAGLNTEAFF.

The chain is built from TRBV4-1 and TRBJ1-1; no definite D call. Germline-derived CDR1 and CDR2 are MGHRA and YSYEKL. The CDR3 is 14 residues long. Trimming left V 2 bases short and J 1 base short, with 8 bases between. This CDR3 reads CASSQPTANTEAFF. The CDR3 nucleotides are TGCGCCAGCAGCCAACCCACAGCGAACACTGAAGCTTTCTTT.

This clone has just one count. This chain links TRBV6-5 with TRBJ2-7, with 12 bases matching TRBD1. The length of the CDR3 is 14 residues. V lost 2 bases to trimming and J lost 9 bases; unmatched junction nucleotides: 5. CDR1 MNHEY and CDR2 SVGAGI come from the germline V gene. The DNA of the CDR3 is TGTGCCAGCAGTTACACGGGACAGGGGGCTGGGCAGTACTTC. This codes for CASSYTGQGAGQYF.

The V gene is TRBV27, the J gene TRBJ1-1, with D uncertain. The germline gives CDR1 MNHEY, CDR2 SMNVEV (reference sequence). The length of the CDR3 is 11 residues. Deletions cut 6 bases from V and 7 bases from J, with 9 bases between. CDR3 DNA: TGTGCCAGCAGGCTGGAGGGTGAAGCTTTCTTT. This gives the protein CASRLEGEAFF.

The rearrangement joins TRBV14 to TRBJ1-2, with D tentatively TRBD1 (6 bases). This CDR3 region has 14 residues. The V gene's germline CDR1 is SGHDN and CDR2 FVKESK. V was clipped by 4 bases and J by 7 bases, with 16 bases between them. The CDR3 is CASSLQMDSGGYTF. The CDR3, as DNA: TGTGCCAGCAGCCTCCAGATGGACAGCGGTGGCTACACCTTC.

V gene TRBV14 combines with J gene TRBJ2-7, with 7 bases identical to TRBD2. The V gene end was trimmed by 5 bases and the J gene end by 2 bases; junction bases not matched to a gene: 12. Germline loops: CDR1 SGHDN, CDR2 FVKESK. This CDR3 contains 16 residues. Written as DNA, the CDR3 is TGTGCCAGCAGCTCCCGGGGGGTCATGGAAACCTACGAGCAGTACTTC. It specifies CASSSRGVMETYEQYF.

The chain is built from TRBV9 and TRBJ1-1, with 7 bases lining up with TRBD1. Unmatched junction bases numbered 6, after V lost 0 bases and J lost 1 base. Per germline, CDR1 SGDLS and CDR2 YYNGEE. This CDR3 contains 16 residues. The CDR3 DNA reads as TGTGCCAGCAGCGTAGTCCCCGAGGGGGCGAACACTGAAGCTTTCTTT. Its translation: CASSVVPEGANTEAFF.

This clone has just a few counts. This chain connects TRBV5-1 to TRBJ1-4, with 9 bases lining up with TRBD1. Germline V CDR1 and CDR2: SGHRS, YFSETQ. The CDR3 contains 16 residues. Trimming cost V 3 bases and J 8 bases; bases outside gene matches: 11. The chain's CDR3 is CASSSRPGQGNEKLFF. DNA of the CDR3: TGCGCCAGCAGCTCGAGGCCGGGACAGGGTAACGAAAAACTGTTTTTT.

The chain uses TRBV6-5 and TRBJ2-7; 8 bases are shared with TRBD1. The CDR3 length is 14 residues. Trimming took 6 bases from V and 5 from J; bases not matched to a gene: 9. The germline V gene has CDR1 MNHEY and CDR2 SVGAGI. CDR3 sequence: CASRAGTGHHEQYF. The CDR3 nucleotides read TGTGCCAGCAGAGCCGGGACAGGTCATCACGAGCAGTACTTC.

CDR3 in amino acids: CASSYVSGGKPNEQFF. The DNA for the CDR3 is TGTGCCAGCAGTTACGTTTCCGGGGGGAAACCCAATGAGCAGTTCTTC. J is TRBJ2-1 and V is TRBV6-7; 7 nucleotides align to TRBD2. TRBV6-7 is treated as an ORF (open reading frame) with a function not yet certain. The CDR3 contains 16 residues. The trim removed 2 bases at V and 6 bases at J, leaving 10 bases unmatched.

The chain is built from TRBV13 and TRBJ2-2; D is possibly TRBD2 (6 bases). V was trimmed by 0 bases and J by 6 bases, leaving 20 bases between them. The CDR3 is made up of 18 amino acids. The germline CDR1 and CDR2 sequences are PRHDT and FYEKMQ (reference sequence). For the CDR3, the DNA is TGTGCCAGCAGCTTAGGCGGGATCCTGGGAGGTATCGCCGGGGAGCTGTTTTTT. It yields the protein CASSLGGILGGIAGELFF.

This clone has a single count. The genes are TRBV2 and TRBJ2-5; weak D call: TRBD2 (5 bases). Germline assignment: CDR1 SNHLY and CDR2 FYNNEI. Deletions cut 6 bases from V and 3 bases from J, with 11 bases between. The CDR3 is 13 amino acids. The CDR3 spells CASSRTVKETQYF. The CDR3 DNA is TGTGCCAGCAGCCGGACTGTAAAAGAGACCCAGTACTTC.

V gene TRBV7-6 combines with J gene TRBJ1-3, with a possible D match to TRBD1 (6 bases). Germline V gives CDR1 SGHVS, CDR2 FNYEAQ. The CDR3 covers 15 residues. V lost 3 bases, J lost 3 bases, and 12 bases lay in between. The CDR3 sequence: CASSLARGIGNTIYF. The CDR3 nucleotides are TGTGCCAGCAGCTTGGCCAGGGGAATTGGAAACACCATATATTTT.